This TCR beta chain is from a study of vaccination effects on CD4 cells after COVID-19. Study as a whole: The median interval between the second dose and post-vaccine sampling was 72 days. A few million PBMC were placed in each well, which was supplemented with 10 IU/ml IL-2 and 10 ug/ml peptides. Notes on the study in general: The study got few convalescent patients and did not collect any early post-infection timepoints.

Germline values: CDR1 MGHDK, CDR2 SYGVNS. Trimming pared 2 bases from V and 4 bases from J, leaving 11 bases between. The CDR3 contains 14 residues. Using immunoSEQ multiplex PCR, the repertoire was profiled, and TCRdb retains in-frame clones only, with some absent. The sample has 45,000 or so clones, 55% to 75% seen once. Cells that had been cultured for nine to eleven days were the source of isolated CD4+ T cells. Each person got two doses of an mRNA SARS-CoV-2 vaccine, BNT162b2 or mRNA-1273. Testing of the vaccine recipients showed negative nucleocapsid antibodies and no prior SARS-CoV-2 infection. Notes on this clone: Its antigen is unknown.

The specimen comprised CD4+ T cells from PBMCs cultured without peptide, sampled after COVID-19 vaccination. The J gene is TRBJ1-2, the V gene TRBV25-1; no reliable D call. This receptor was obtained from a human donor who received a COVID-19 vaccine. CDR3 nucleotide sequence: TGTGCCAGCAGTGAAGGCAGAAACTCCTATGGCTACACCTTC. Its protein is CASSEGRNSYGYTF.